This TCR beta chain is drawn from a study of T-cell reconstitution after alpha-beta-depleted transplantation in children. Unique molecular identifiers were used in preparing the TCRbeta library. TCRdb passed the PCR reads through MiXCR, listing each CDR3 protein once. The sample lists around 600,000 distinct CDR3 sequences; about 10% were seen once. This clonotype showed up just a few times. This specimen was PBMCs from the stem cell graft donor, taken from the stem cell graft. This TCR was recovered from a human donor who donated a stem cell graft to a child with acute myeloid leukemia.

CDR3 coding DNA: TGCGCCAGCAGCTTGAGAGGGACTAGCGGGAGTTTCGGGGAGCTGTTTTTT. It specifies CASSLRGTSGSFGELFF. The V and J genes are TRBV5-1 and TRBJ2-2, with 14 bases lining up with TRBD2. V lost 1 base, J lost 7 bases, and 6 bases stayed unmatched. The CDR3 loop spans 17 amino acids. Germline values: CDR1 SGHRS, CDR2 YFSETQ. The full variable domain, completed using reference TRBV5-1 and TRBJ2-2, is KAGVTQTPRYLIKTRGQQVTLSCSPISGHRSVSWYQQTPGQGLQFLFEYFSETQRNKGNFPGRFSGRQFSNSRSEMNVSTLELGDSALYLCASSLRGTSGSFGELFFGEGSRLTVL.